This T cell receptor (beta chain) was captured in a study of technical replicates of blood from a few donors. TCRdb's table, derived via immunoSEQ multiplex PCR, lists solely in-frame clones and lacks some. The data contain about 85,000 clones, around 94% of them singletons. The V gene end was trimmed by 4 bases and the J gene end by 4 bases; junction bases not matched to a gene: 4. The germline gives CDR1 LNHDA, CDR2 SQIVND (reference sequence). The CDR3 is 15 amino acids. Sequencing was done on a sample of T cells isolated from PBMCs. The sequence came from a human donor in good health. This chain uses TRBV19 with TRBJ2-7; 13 bases align to TRBD2. This chain's CDR3 is CASSTGLAGDYEQYF. The CDR3 region has the DNA TGTGCCAGTAGTACTGGACTAGCGGGAGATTACGAGCAGTACTTC. Variable domain in full (rest from reference TRBV19 and TRBJ2-7): DGGITQSPKYLFRKEGQNVTLSCEQNLNHDAMYWYRQDPGQGLRLIYYSQIVNDFQKGDIAEGYSVSREKKESFPLTVTSAQKNPTAFYLCASSTGLAGDYEQYFGPGTRLTVT.